What follows are 15 T cell receptor beta chains derived from one specimen sequenced in a study of T-cell memory formation after mild COVID-19. TCRdb reprocessed the 5' RACE reads via MiXCR and lists one record per CDR3 protein. The data contain around 450,000 distinct CDR3 sequences, 20% of them singletons. Sequences were obtained from PBMCs or a T cell subset sorted from them (not recorded which). These receptors all stem from an adult woman who had mild COVID-19 (a few samples of this study predate the infection). Cell type and time point are not known.

The chain links TRBV20-1 to TRBJ1-3; D might be TRBD1 (6 bases). Germline lookup yields CDR1 DFQATT and CDR2 SNEGSKA (reference sequence). The V end was cut by 3 bases, the J end by 4 bases, with 10 bases between. The CDR3 consists of 13 residues. Here the CDR3 reads CSASRGGGNTIYF. The CDR3 DNA reads as TGCAGTGCTAGCAGGGGCGGGGGAAACACCATATATTTT.

The chain uses TRBV12-3 or TRBV12-4 and TRBJ2-3, with D possibly matching TRBD1 (6 bases). V dropped 8 bases and J dropped 0 bases, with 9 bases sitting between them. CDR3 length equals 13 residues. For the CDR3, the DNA is TGTGCCAGCTGCAGGGGTAGCACAGATACGCAGTATTTT. This translates into CASCRGSTDTQYF.

This clonotype was recorded a few times. This rearrangement joins TRBV7-2 to TRBJ2-4; 7 nucleotides match TRBD2. The CDR3 runs to 16 residues. Looked up from germline, CDR1 is SGHTA and CDR2 is FQGNSA. Trimming removed 3 bases from V and 0 bases from J; junction bases left unmatched: 5. CDR3 in amino acids: CASSLRRELAKNIQYF. The CDR3 coding sequence is TGTGCCAGCAGCTTGCGGCGGGAGCTAGCCAAAAACATTCAGTACTTC.

This sequence joins TRBV6-5 and TRBJ2-7; TRBD2 aligns across 8 bases. CDR1 is MNHEY, CDR2 SVGAGI, per germline. Trimming removed 8 bases from V and 0 bases from J; junction bases left unmatched: 6. The CDR3 extends over 14 amino acids. CDR3 in DNA: TGTGCCAGCCGGGGGGGTTCGAGCTCCTACGAGCAGTACTTC. Translating gives CASRGGSSSYEQYF.

The sample holds a few counts of this clonotype. The chain is built from TRBV24-1 and TRBJ2-1; D possibly corresponds to TRBD1 (6 bases). In germline, CDR1 is KGHDR, CDR2 SFDVKD. This CDR3 region has 14 residues. V dropped 2 bases and J dropped 8 bases, with 12 bases sitting between them. The CDR3 sequence is CATSDWQGTHEQFF. The CDR3, as DNA: TGTGCCACCAGTGATTGGCAGGGGACCCATGAGCAGTTCTTC.

The V gene is TRBV20-1, the J gene TRBJ1-1; 9 bases are a match to TRBD1. Germline loops: CDR1 DFQATT, CDR2 SNEGSKA (reference sequence). The V gene end was trimmed by 2 bases and the J gene end by 5 bases; junction bases not matched to a gene: 3. This CDR3 has 13 amino acids. This chain's CDR3 is CSARTGGRTEAFF. The CDR3 DNA follows: TGCAGTGCTAGAACAGGGGGCAGAACTGAAGCTTTCTTT.

The rearrangement joins TRBV6-1 to TRBJ2-3; 9 nucleotides match TRBD2. CDR3 length: 15 residues. The V gene's germline CDR1 is MNHNS and CDR2 SASEGT. V was pared by 6 bases and J by 6 bases, with 10 bases of the junction left unmatched. The CDR3 loop is CASRDTSGFGDTQYF. For the CDR3, the DNA is TGTGCCAGCAGGGATACTAGCGGGTTCGGGGATACGCAGTATTTT.

This clonotype was picked up a small number of times. This chain joins TRBV2 and TRBJ1-5; D unresolved. The CDR3 extends over 13 amino acids. The V and J ends lost 5 bases and 0 bases respectively, with 5 bases between them. The V gene's germline CDR1 is SNHLY and CDR2 FYNNEI. The CDR3 protein is CASSSGSNQPQHF. The CDR3 DNA is TGTGCCAGCAGTTCAGGTAGCAATCAGCCCCAGCATTTT.

This chain uses TRBV4-1 with TRBJ2-3; the D is unclear. Germline assignment: CDR1 MGHRA and CDR2 YSYEKL. This CDR3 has 15 residues. V was pared by 2 bases and J by 1 base, with 10 bases between. CDR3 sequence reads: CASSQFPSRTDTQYF. In nucleotides, the CDR3 is TGCGCCAGCAGCCAATTCCCATCGCGCACAGATACGCAGTATTTT.

This clonotype was counted a few times. J is TRBJ2-3 and V is TRBV9, with 8 bases that match TRBD2. Germline CDR1 SGDLS, CDR2 YYNGEE. The CDR3 has 14 residues. Trimming took 2 bases from V and 1 from J; bases not matched to a gene: 0. The CDR3, as DNA: TGTGCCAGCAGCGTGACTAGCGGCACAGATACGCAGTATTTT. Its translation: CASSVTSGTDTQYF. Complete variable domain (other parts from reference TRBV9 and TRBJ2-3): DSGVTQTPKHLITATGQRVTLRCSPRSGDLSVYWYQQSLDQGLQFLIQYYNGEERAKGNILERFSAQQFPDLHSELNLSSLELGDSALYFCASSVTSGTDTQYFGPGTRLTVL.

This clonotype was detected ten times or more. This chain joins TRBV7-2 and TRBJ2-1; possible D gene TRBD1, 6 bases. In germline, CDR1 is SGHTA, CDR2 FQGNSA. V was trimmed by 5 bases and J by 0 bases, leaving 11 bases between them. The length of the CDR3 is 15 residues. CDR3 region: CASSRQVSSYNEQFF. The DNA of the CDR3 is TGTGCCAGCAGCAGACAGGTTTCCTCCTACAATGAGCAGTTCTTC.

In this sample, this clonotype turned up once. The rearrangement joins TRBV11-2 to TRBJ1-5, with D hard to call. This CDR3 spans 13 amino acids. Germline V gives CDR1 SGHAT, CDR2 FQNNGV. V lost 0 bases, J lost 5 bases, and 5 bases lay in between. The CDR3 is CASSLDLHQPQHF. For the CDR3, the DNA is TGTGCCAGCAGCTTAGATCTCCATCAGCCCCAGCATTTT.

This clonotype was counted a single time. The chain has TRBV6-1 and TRBJ2-3; the D gene is possibly TRBD2 (6 bases). Germline loops: CDR1 MNHNS, CDR2 SASEGT. This CDR3 has 16 amino acids. V was shortened by 2 bases and J by 1 base, with 13 bases between the two germline ends. This CDR3 is CASSETSLARTDTQYF. CDR3 coding DNA: TGTGCCAGCAGTGAAACCTCACTAGCCCGCACAGATACGCAGTATTTT.

The rearrangement uses TRBV5-1 and TRBJ1-2, with 8 bases matching TRBD1. With 4 bases clipped from V and 4 bases from J, the junction kept 12 bases outside the gene matches. This CDR3 is built from 16 residues. Germline loops: CDR1 SGHRS, CDR2 YFSETQ. The CDR3 is CASSRGQERGSYGYTF. DNA for the CDR3: TGCGCCAGCAGCAGGGGACAGGAAAGAGGATCCTATGGCTACACCTTC.

This clonotype was counted ten times or more. This chain links TRBV3-1 with TRBJ1-1; TRBD1 might be the D (5 bases). The CDR3 extends over 14 amino acids. Germline V CDR1 and CDR2: LGHDT, YNNKEL (reference sequence). Trimming cost V 1 base and J 5 bases, with 11 bases left between them. The CDR3 sequence is CASSQAGGGTEAFF. In DNA, the CDR3 is TGTGCCAGCAGCCAAGCCGGGGGGGGGACTGAAGCTTTCTTT.